The 28 T cell receptor beta chains reported below all come from one sample, sequenced in a study of vaccination and CD4 T cells after COVID-19. For these receptors, no antigen is known. Cultured CD4+ T cells had their DNA profiled by the Oncomine TCR Beta short-read assay. MiXCR was run by TCRdb on the PCR reads, yielding one entry per CDR3 protein. The table records 7,500 to 10,000 distinct CDR3 sequences, 70% of them present only once. Treatment noted: approximately 10-day PBMC culture with coronavirus spike peptide pools or control peptides (ViraFEST assay). The sequencing sample was made of CD4+ T cells from blood, cultured in vitro. The receptor source for this set is a human donor who had recovered from COVID-19.

In DNA, the CDR3 is TGTGCCAGCAGTCCAACCTGGACAGGGCAAGAGACCCAGTACTTC. It codes for CASSPTWTGQETQYF. The chain has TRBV6-1 and TRBJ2-5, with 8 bases matching TRBD1. After removal of 5 bases from V and 2 bases from J, the junction contained 7 bases not matched to a gene. This CDR3 comprises 15 residues. Germline CDR1 is MNHNS and CDR2 is SASEGT.

This clonotype appeared once. The junction and the germline gene differ at one end; a read error may be behind it. The chain uses TRBV20-1 and TRBJ1-3; 10 positions match TRBD1. This CDR3 comprises 14 residues. Germline loops: CDR1 DFQATT, CDR2 SNEGSKA (reference sequence). CDR3 sequence reads: CSVRSGQGQNTIYF. The CDR3 DNA sequence: TGCAGTGTTAGATCGGGACAGGGGCAAAACACCATATATTTT.

The chain employs TRBV6-1 and TRBJ2-1; TRBD1 agrees at 9 bases. The ends lost 0 bases at V and 10 bases at J; junction bases unmatched: 10. Germline V gives CDR1 MNHNS, CDR2 SASEGT. The CDR3 has 16 residues. For the CDR3, the DNA is TGTGCCAGCAGTGAAGCTTGGGGACAGGGAAGCAACGAGCAGTTCTTC. It is translated as CASSEAWGQGSNEQFF.

This sequence joins TRBV20-1 and TRBJ2-1; a possible D gene is TRBD1 (6 bases). Germline lookup yields CDR1 DFQATT and CDR2 SNEGSKA (reference sequence). Trimming took off 5 bases at V and 3 bases at J, with 17 bases between the two ends. The CDR3 is 15 residues long. Here the CDR3 DNA reads TGCAGTGCTGGGTCCTGGACAGTAGACTACAATGAGCAGTTCTTC. Translation: CSAGSWTVDYNEQFF.

The J gene is TRBJ1-1, the V gene TRBV7-2, with 7 bases matching TRBD1. This CDR3 contains 16 residues. The germline gives CDR1 SGHTA, CDR2 FQGNSA. With V trimmed by 5 bases and J by 0 bases, 9 bases remained unmatched. The CDR3 bases are TGTGCCAGCAGCGGTGACAGGGTCGCATTGAACACTGAAGCTTTCTTT. Its protein is CASSGDRVALNTEAFF. The full variable domain, completed using reference TRBV7-2 and TRBJ1-1, is GAGVSQSPSNKVTEKGKDVELRCDPISGHTALYWYRQSLGQGLEFLIYFQGNSAPDKSGLPSDRFSAERTGGSVSTLTIQRTQQEDSAVYLCASSGDRVALNTEAFFGQGTRLTVV.

J is TRBJ1-6 and V is TRBV7-6; no firm D call. Germline V gene lookup returns CDR1 SGHVS and CDR2 FNYEAQ. The CDR3 totals 15 residues. Trimming took 4 bases from V and 8 from J, leaving 15 bases between them. In DNA, the CDR3 is TGTGCCAGCAGCTCAGACGGAGCCACGGATTCACCCCTCCACTTT. Amino acids: CASSSDGATDSPLHF.

The J gene is TRBJ1-1, the V gene TRBV6-5; D gene unclear. The V and J ends lost 2 bases and 4 bases respectively, with 11 bases between them. The CDR3 spans 14 residues. Germline CDR1 is MNHEY and CDR2 is SVGAGI. CDR3 sequence reads: CASSYTAVLTEAFF. The CDR3 bases are TGTGCCAGCAGTTACACGGCGGTACTCACTGAAGCTTTCTTT.

J is TRBJ1-6 and V is TRBV12-3 or TRBV12-4, with D possibly TRBD1 on 5 matching bases. V lost 0 bases to trimming and J lost 9 bases, with 12 bases between them. The CDR3 totals 15 residues. In nucleotides, the CDR3 is TGTGCCAGCAGTTTAGCGGCAGGGCAAATTTCACCCCTCCACTTT. Protein sequence: CASSLAAGQISPLHF.

The chain combines TRBV19 with TRBJ1-1, with no clear D. CDR1 is LNHDA and CDR2 is SQIVND in the germline V gene (reference sequence). CDR3 size: 13 residues. V lost 1 base to trimming and J lost 6 bases, with 9 bases between them. CDR3 bases: TGTGCCAGTAGTATAGGGCCGGTAGCTGAAGCTTTCTTT. Encoded protein: CASSIGPVAEAFF.

The rearrangement links TRBV11-3 to TRBJ2-7; D unclear. V was shortened by 5 bases and J by 0 bases, with 11 bases between the two germline ends. This CDR3 is built from 14 residues. Germline V gene lookup returns CDR1 SGHNT and CDR2 YENEEA. As DNA, the CDR3 is TGTGCCAGCAGCCCTCGACCAGACTCCTACGAGCAGTACTTC. Amino acids: CASSPRPDSYEQYF.

V usage is TRBV10-3 and J usage is TRBJ1-2; no clear D. The CDR3 spans 13 residues. Germline loops: CDR1 ENHRY, CDR2 SYGVKD. V gave up 5 bases and J gave up 3 bases, with 10 bases separating them. CDR3 nucleotides: TGTGCCATCAGTTCGGGTCAGGACTATGGCTACACCTTC. Its protein product is CAISSGQDYGYTF.

The rearrangement uses TRBV2 and TRBJ2-6; D is possibly TRBD1 or TRBD2 (7 bases each). CDR3 size: 15 residues. Germline lookup yields CDR1 SNHLY and CDR2 FYNNEI. Trimming left V 5 bases short and J 2 bases short, with 10 bases between. This chain's CDR3 is CASSQGGAGANVLTF. CDR3 DNA: TGTGCCAGCAGTCAGGGGGGGGCTGGGGCCAACGTCCTGACTTTC.

This clonotype was counted only a few times. This chain uses TRBV7-2 with TRBJ1-5; D is possibly TRBD1 (5 bases). Between the trimmed V and J ends, which lost 4 bases and 2 bases, there was a span of 12 bases. The CDR3 spans 15 residues. The germline CDR1 and CDR2 sequences are SGHTA and FQGNSA. DNA of the CDR3: TGTGCCAGCAGCTCCCGGGACGGTCGCAATCAGCCCCAGCATTTT. Translating it yields CASSSRDGRNQPQHF.

The chain combines TRBV10-3 with TRBJ1-5; 7 bases fit TRBD1. This CDR3 spans 15 amino acids. V gave up 3 bases and J gave up 5 bases; unmatched junction bases: 7. CDR1 is ENHRY and CDR2 is SYGVKD in the germline V gene. CDR3 sequence (DNA): TGTGCCATCAGTGACTCCGGGACAGCTGATCAGCCCCAGCATTTT. It translates to CAISDSGTADQPQHF.

This CDR3 is CASSALRTGGEEKLFF. The CDR3, as DNA: TGCGCCAGCAGCGCACTAAGGACAGGGGGAGAGGAAAAACTGTTTTTT. V and J are TRBV5-1 and TRBJ1-4; 10 bases are shared with TRBD1. The CDR3 loop spans 16 amino acids. Germline CDR1 is SGHRS and CDR2 is YFSETQ. J was trimmed by 8 bases and V by 4 bases; bases with no gene match: 11.

The chain uses TRBV5-1 and TRBJ2-5, with TRBD2 matching 7 bases. CDR1 and CDR2 (germline): SGHRS, YFSETQ. The CDR3 runs to 15 residues. The V segment lost 4 bases and the J segment 4 bases; nucleotides outside the gene matches: 10. As DNA, the CDR3 is TGCGCCAGCAGCGCCCTCCCTAGCGGATTAGAGACCCAGTACTTC. Its protein product is CASSALPSGLETQYF.

V usage is TRBV27 and J usage is TRBJ2-7; D may be TRBD2 (6 bases). Germline CDR1 MNHEY, CDR2 SMNVEV (reference sequence). The germline V and J ends were trimmed by 5 bases and 6 bases, with 26 bases remaining between them. The length of the CDR3 is 17 residues. The CDR3 nucleotides read TGTGCCAGCAGTCGAACCGCCCGGGACTCGACTCGGGTCGAGCAGTACTTC. This codes for CASSRTARDSTRVEQYF.

The V and J genes are TRBV2 and TRBJ2-7, with D unresolved. Germline values: CDR1 SNHLY, CDR2 FYNNEI. The CDR3 extends over 12 amino acids. V lost 4 bases, J lost 1 base, and 5 bases lay in between. The CDR3 loop is CASSVQSYEQYF. As DNA, the CDR3 is TGTGCCAGCAGTGTTCAGTCCTACGAGCAGTACTTC.

As concerns this clonotype: A read error may produce the germline difference seen at one junction end. The CDR3 coding sequence is TGTGCCAGCGGTGACAGTAACTATGGCTACACCTTC. This translates into CASGDSNYGYTF. The genes are TRBV2 and TRBJ1-2, with D possibly matching TRBD1 (5 bases). CDR1 and CDR2 from the germline V gene are SNHLY and FYNNEI. The CDR3 runs 12 residues.

This rearrangement joins TRBV20-1 to TRBJ1-5, with 7 positions matching TRBD1. V dropped 3 bases and J dropped 0; count of bases not matched to a gene: 11. The CDR3 contains 17 residues. Germline V gives CDR1 DFQATT, CDR2 SNEGSKA (reference sequence). The CDR3 coding sequence is TGCAGTGCTAGTGCGGGTCGGGCAGGGGGTAGCAATCAGCCCCAGCATTTT. It codes for CSASAGRAGGSNQPQHF.

V gene TRBV6-1 combines with J gene TRBJ2-2; D is possibly TRBD2 (5 bases). V lost 6 bases, J lost 0 bases, and 11 bases lay in between. The CDR3 extends over 15 amino acids. Germline V gene sequence: CDR1 MNHNS, CDR2 SASEGT. CDR3 region: CASRLEAANTGELFF. The CDR3 region has the DNA TGTGCCAGCAGGCTGGAGGCGGCGAACACCGGGGAGCTGTTTTTT.

This clonotype came up a few times. The genes are TRBV11-2 and TRBJ2-7; 9 nucleotides align to TRBD2. The V and J ends lost 4 bases and 2 bases, in that order; junction bases with no gene match: 6. Germline CDR1 is SGHAT and CDR2 is FQNNGV. This CDR3 spans 15 amino acids. The CDR3 region is CASSSVSGRTYEQYF. CDR3 DNA sequence: TGTGCCAGCAGCTCGGTAAGCGGGAGGACCTACGAGCAGTACTTC.

The V gene is TRBV2, the J gene TRBJ1-2, with 7 bases aligning to TRBD1. V shed 6 bases and J 4 bases; nucleotides not matched to a gene: 5. This CDR3 is built from 13 residues. In germline, CDR1 is SNHLY, CDR2 FYNNEI. For the CDR3, the DNA is TGTGCCAGCAGGGAGGACAGGACCTATGGCTACACCTTC. Amino acid sequence: CASREDRTYGYTF.

The gene calls are TRBV6-1 and TRBJ1-1; possibly TRBD1 for D (6 bases). The CDR3 runs to 14 residues. The V end was cut by 10 bases, the J end by 0 bases, with 15 bases between. The germline CDR1 and CDR2 sequences are MNHNS and SASEGT. The CDR3 DNA reads as TGTGCCATCAATTCCCAGGGGATGAACACTGAAGCTTTCTTT. Protein: CAINSQGMNTEAFF.

J is TRBJ2-3 and V is TRBV21-1; TRBD1 was called by the table and not checked on the DNA. TRBV21-1 is marked as a pseudogene. The CDR3 has 16 residues. The CDR3 loop is CASSKDSQGGSNTQYF. In DNA, the CDR3 is TGTGCCAGCAGCAAAGATAGCCAAGGGGGCTCAAATACGCAGTATTTT.

This chain links TRBV24-1 with TRBJ1-2; 7 bases match TRBD1. The CDR3 is made up of 15 amino acids. After removal of 2 bases from V and 4 bases from J, the junction contained 6 bases not matched to a gene. Germline V lookup: CDR1 KGHDR, CDR2 SFDVKD. In DNA, the CDR3 is TGTGCCACCAGTGATTCGGCGACAGGGAGCTATGGCTACACCTTC. Amino acid sequence: CATSDSATGSYGYTF.

The genes are TRBV6-2 or TRBV6-3 and TRBJ1-5; D remains ambiguous. CDR1 and CDR2 (germline): MNHEY, SVGEGT. V was clipped by 4 bases and J by 5 bases, with 15 bases between them. The CDR3 has 15 amino acids. The CDR3 loop reads CASSWGVRDDQPQHF. The CDR3 DNA follows: TGTGCCAGCAGTTGGGGTGTGCGGGATGATCAGCCCCAGCATTTT.

In this sample, this clonotype turned up a few times. In DNA form, the CDR3 reads TGTGCCAGCAGTACGCCGGGACAAGCCTGGAGCGATACGCAGTATTTT. Translated, it gives CASSTPGQAWSDTQYF. The chain combines TRBV6-1 with TRBJ2-3, with D perhaps TRBD1 (6 bases). V was trimmed by 5 bases and J by 6 bases, leaving 21 bases between them. Germline assignment: CDR1 MNHNS and CDR2 SASEGT. CDR3 length equals 16 residues.